These 32 T cell receptor beta chains share one sample of origin, sequenced in a study of resident and recirculating memory T cells in vitiligo. Here immunoSEQ multiplex PCR was the method, and the copy in TCRdb shows in-frame clones only, minus some. The table records 39,000 or so clones, nearly 95% of them present only once. Source material: blood. The receptors stem from a male donor with vitiligo.

This chain connects TRBV19 to TRBJ1-5; D gene unclear. Trimming removed 4 bases at V and 6 bases at J, with 10 bases between. In germline, CDR1 is LNHDA, CDR2 SQIVND (reference sequence). CDR3 length: 13 residues. The CDR3 region is CASSKREAQPQHF. CDR3 DNA sequence: TGTGCCAGTAGTAAGCGGGAGGCTCAGCCCCAGCATTTT. Together with reference TRBV19 and TRBJ1-5, the CDR3 gives the full variable domain: DGGITQSPKYLFRKEGQNVTLSCEQNLNHDAMYWYRQDPGQGLRLIYYSQIVNDFQKGDIAEGYSVSREKKESFPLTVTSAQKNPTAFYLCASSKREAQPQHFGDGTRLSIL.

This sequence joins TRBV6-1 and TRBJ2-7; the D gene is possibly TRBD1 (5 bases). The CDR3 sequence is 13 residues long. Germline V gene lookup returns CDR1 MNHNS and CDR2 SASEGT. Trimming removed 1 base at V and 3 bases at J, with 7 bases between. CDR3 residues: CASSEGQFYEQYF. CDR3 DNA sequence: TGTGCCAGCAGTGAAGGACAGTTCTACGAGCAGTACTTC.

J is TRBJ2-7 and V is TRBV7-3; TRBD1 aligns across 9 bases. Germline CDR1 reads SGHTA; CDR2 reads FQGTGA. J gave up 2 bases and V 5 bases, and 16 bases lay outside the gene matches. The CDR3 extends over 18 amino acids. CDR3 in amino acids: CASSPTGTGWKGAYEQYF. Written as DNA, the CDR3 is TGTGCCAGCAGCCCAACCGGGACAGGGTGGAAGGGGGCCTACGAGCAGTACTTC.

The V call is TRBV5-1, the J call TRBJ2-2, with 7 bases fitting TRBD1. V lost 2 bases, J lost 0 bases, and 1 base stayed unmatched. This CDR3 region has 15 residues. Per the germline V gene, CDR1 is SGHRS and CDR2 is YFSETQ. CDR3 nucleotides: TGCGCCAGCAGCTTTACAGGGGCGAACACCGGGGAGCTGTTTTTT. It codes for CASSFTGANTGELFF.

V and J are TRBV10-3 and TRBJ2-2; TRBD1 might be the D (5 bases). The CDR3 has 14 residues. V was clipped by 8 bases and J by 1 base, with 11 bases between them. The germline CDR1 and CDR2 sequences are ENHRY and SYGVKD. The CDR3 region has the DNA TGTGCCATCCACAGGTCCTTGAACACCGGGGAGCTGTTTTTT. Its translation is CAIHRSLNTGELFF.

By share, this clone counts as medium-sized. This chain connects TRBV14 to TRBJ2-6; tentative D call: TRBD1 (6 bases). CDR3 size: 19 residues. The germline V gene has CDR1 SGHDN and CDR2 FVKESK. Trimming took 4 bases from V and 6 from J, leaving 25 bases between them. CDR3 amino acids: CASSRGGKGEALAANVLTF. CDR3 DNA sequence: TGTGCCAGCAGCCGTGGGGGTAAGGGGGAAGCTCTGGCGGCCAACGTCCTGACTTTC. The variable domain in full, with the rest retrieved from reference TRBV14 and TRBJ2-6, is EAGVTQFPSHSVIEKGQTVTLRCDPISGHDNLYWYRRVMGKEIKFLLHFVKESKQDESGMPNNRFLAERTGGTYSTLKVQPAELEDSGVYFCASSRGGKGEALAANVLTFGAGSRLTVL.

The chain couples TRBV9 to TRBJ1-3; tentatively, D is TRBD1 (6 bases). Germline V gene data show CDR1 as SGDLS and CDR2 as YYNGEE. CDR3 size: 15 residues. The V gene lost 4 bases and the J gene lost 0 bases, with 11 bases spanning the gap. CDR3 protein: CASSTTGSSGNTIYF. CDR3 nucleotide sequence: TGTGCCAGCAGCACTACAGGGAGCTCTGGAAACACCATATATTTT.

This clone was counted once. V usage is TRBV5-4 and J usage is TRBJ1-1; tentative D call: TRBD1 (6 bases). The V gene lost 5 bases and the J gene lost 5 bases, with 19 bases spanning the gap. The CDR3 runs 15 residues. The germline CDR1 and CDR2 sequences are SGHNT and YYREEE (reference sequence). The CDR3 loop reads CASRPPGGPFTEAFF. DNA of the CDR3: TGTGCCAGCAGGCCCCCGGGGGGGCCATTTACTGAAGCTTTCTTT.

V usage is TRBV9 and J usage is TRBJ1-5; D might be TRBD1 (6 bases). The germline V gene has CDR1 SGDLS and CDR2 YYNGEE. The CDR3 totals 17 residues. V was cut by 3 bases and J by 3 bases, with 19 bases left in between. The CDR3 DNA sequence: TGTGCCAGCAGCGCGACCCCAATAACAGGGAACAATCAGCCCCAGCATTTT. Translation gives CASSATPITGNNQPQHF.

V usage is TRBV5-1 and J usage is TRBJ1-1; tentative D call: TRBD1 (5 bases). Germline CDR1 SGHRS, CDR2 YFSETQ. V was cut by 5 bases and J by 4 bases, with 9 bases left in between. The CDR3 covers 12 residues. CDR3 DNA: TGCGCCAGCAGTGCCCAGGGCACTGAAGCTTTCTTT. This encodes CASSAQGTEAFF.

This clone came up a few times. CDR3 loop: CASSYLGDDYGYTF. The DNA for the CDR3 is TGTGCCAGCAGTTACCTGGGAGACGACTATGGCTACACCTTC. The chain recombines TRBV6-5 with TRBJ1-2; D unresolved. Germline CDR1 MNHEY, CDR2 SVGAGI. This CDR3 has 14 residues. The V gene lost 2 bases and the J gene lost 3 bases, with 10 bases spanning the gap.

The gene calls are TRBV6-5 and TRBJ2-7; D perhaps matches TRBD2 (6 bases). The CDR3 is 14 amino acids. Germline assignment: CDR1 MNHEY and CDR2 SVGAGI. V lost 4 bases and J lost 7, with 17 bases in between. In nucleotides, the CDR3 is TGTGCCAGCAGTTTGACCTGGACGGCGGGGGAGCAGTACTTC. Its protein product is CASSLTWTAGEQYF.

The chain has TRBV10-3 and TRBJ2-7; 9 bases align to TRBD1. After removal of 11 bases from V and 6 bases from J, the junction contained 11 bases not matched to a gene. The CDR3 extends over 13 amino acids. CDR1 is ENHRY, CDR2 SYGVKD, per germline. The CDR3 DNA sequence: TGTGCCGGGGCCGGGACAGGGCAGAGCGAGCAGTACTTC. Its protein product is CAGAGTGQSEQYF.

This clone was found once. The rearrangement joins TRBV7-6 to TRBJ2-4; 8 positions agree with TRBD2. The V segment lost 2 bases and the J segment 6 bases; nucleotides outside the gene matches: 9. Germline V lookup: CDR1 SGHVS, CDR2 FNYEAQ. The CDR3 loop spans 16 amino acids. In nucleotides, the CDR3 is TGTGCCAGCAGCTTACAGTCCCCGGGGGGGGGAAACATTCAGTACTTC. Residues: CASSLQSPGGGNIQYF.

The chain employs TRBV6-1 and TRBJ2-3; 11 nucleotides line up with TRBD2. The CDR3 covers 16 residues. Germline assignment: CDR1 MNHNS and CDR2 SASEGT. V gave up 2 bases and J gave up 7 bases; unmatched junction bases: 8. CDR3 DNA: TGTGCCAGCAGTGAACCCGCTAGCGGGGGGACATATACGCAGTATTTT. It encodes CASSEPASGGTYTQYF.

This clone was detected only once. The chain couples TRBV18 to TRBJ1-3; the D is unclear. Germline CDR1 KGHSH, CDR2 LQKENI. V lost 7 bases and J lost 3, with 13 bases in between. CDR3 length: 14 residues. In DNA, the CDR3 is TGTGCCAGCTTACGGTCGGGAGATGGAAACACCATATATTTT. Residues: CASLRSGDGNTIYF.

This chain uses TRBV29-1 with TRBJ2-2, with D possibly being TRBD2 (5 bases). V was pared by 8 bases and J by 6 bases, with 16 bases between. Germline CDR1 is SQVTM and CDR2 is ANQGSEA. This CDR3 spans 13 amino acids. CDR3 amino acids: CSTPGWGAGELFF. The CDR3 nucleotides are TGCAGCACCCCCGGGTGGGGAGCCGGGGAGCTGTTTTTT.

A single count supports this clone. The chain joins TRBV5-5 to TRBJ2-1; no clear D gene. V lost 1 base and J lost 4, with 6 bases in between. CDR3 length: 13 amino acids. Germline CDR1 and CDR2: SGHKS and YYEKEE (reference sequence). DNA for the CDR3: TGTGCCAGCAGCTTGTCGGGTTACAATGAGCAGTTCTTC. This gives the protein CASSLSGYNEQFF.

The rearrangement uses TRBV6-4 and TRBJ1-1; 9 bases map to TRBD1. V lost 8 bases, J lost 5 bases, and 15 bases stayed unmatched. This CDR3 is built from 16 residues. Germline CDR1 MRHNA, CDR2 SNTAGT. DNA of the CDR3: TGTGCCAGCCGGGGAGTGGCGACAGGGGGTACGACTGAAGCTTTCTTT. The encoded protein is CASRGVATGGTTEAFF.

V is TRBV5-6 and J is TRBJ1-2; TRBD1 aligns across 8 bases. After removal of 6 bases from V and 3 bases from J, the junction contained 7 bases not matched to a gene. This CDR3 spans 14 amino acids. Per germline, CDR1 SGHDT and CDR2 YYEEEE. The CDR3 DNA reads TGTGCCAGCACCCCGGGACAGGTTGACTATGGCTACACCTTC. Amino acids: CASTPGQVDYGYTF.

The V and J genes are TRBV18 and TRBJ1-1; 8 bases agree with TRBD1. Germline values: CDR1 KGHSH, CDR2 LQKENI. V was clipped by 6 bases and J by 5 bases; unmatched bases: 14. The CDR3 contains 16 residues. The CDR3 spells CASSADTTGGRTEAFF. CDR3 in DNA: TGTGCCAGCTCGGCCGACACAACAGGGGGACGTACTGAAGCTTTCTTT.

The chain employs TRBV27 and TRBJ2-1, with D unclear. V was cut by 5 bases and J by 2 bases, with 10 bases left in between. The CDR3 sequence is 14 residues long. Germline V lookup: CDR1 MNHEY, CDR2 SMNVEV (reference sequence). This chain's CDR3 is CASSPQYPYNEQFF. CDR3 coding DNA: TGTGCCAGCAGTCCCCAGTACCCCTACAATGAGCAGTTCTTC.

The V gene is TRBV11-2, the J gene TRBJ1-2, with D tentatively TRBD1 (6 bases). This CDR3 region has 14 residues. Germline V gene lookup returns CDR1 SGHAT and CDR2 FQNNGV. V was clipped by 3 bases and J by 11 bases, with 19 bases between them. CDR3 DNA sequence: TGTGCCAGCAGCTTCTGGACCGGACAGAACGAATACACCTTC. Translation gives CASSFWTGQNEYTF.

The chain employs TRBV5-5 and TRBJ1-5; D not resolved. Per the germline V gene, CDR1 is SGHKS and CDR2 is YYEKEE (reference sequence). This CDR3 spans 15 amino acids. V was pared by 2 bases and J by 5 bases, with 14 bases between. The DNA of the CDR3 is TGTGCCAGCAGCTTTGTAGGAGGATTGGATCAGCCCCAGCATTTT. Protein sequence: CASSFVGGLDQPQHF.

The genes are TRBV5-1 and TRBJ1-1; D is unclear. Germline V gene data show CDR1 as SGHRS and CDR2 as YFSETQ. V was trimmed by 0 bases and J by 3 bases, leaving 9 bases between them. CDR3 length equals 14 residues. CDR3 DNA: TGCGCCAGCAGCTTGGGCATGAGGTACACTGAAGCTTTCTTT. This gives the protein CASSLGMRYTEAFF. Complete variable domain (other parts from reference TRBV5-1 and TRBJ1-1): KAGVTQTPRYLIKTRGQQVTLSCSPISGHRSVSWYQQTPGQGLQFLFEYFSETQRNKGNFPGRFSGRQFSNSRSEMNVSTLELGDSALYLCASSLGMRYTEAFFGQGTRLTVV.

Points on this clone: A junction end diverges from the germline sequence, so it may reflect a read error. J is TRBJ2-2 and V is TRBV18, with TRBD2 as a possible D gene (6 bases). The CDR3 extends over 14 amino acids. The V gene's germline CDR1 is KGHSH and CDR2 LQKENI. CDR3 in amino acids: CTSGLLPNTGELFF. For the CDR3, the DNA is TGTACCAGCGGGCTACTCCCGAACACCGGGGAGCTGTTTTTT. Full variable domain (rest looked up from reference TRBV18 and TRBJ2-2): NAGVMQNPRHLVRRRGQEARLRCSPMKGHSHVYWYRQLPEEGLKFMVYLQKENIIDESGMPKERFSAEFPKEGPSILRIQQVVRGDSAAYFCTSGLLPNTGELFFGEGSRLTVL.

This chain links TRBV4-3 with TRBJ1-1, with D possibly matching TRBD1 (5 bases). V shed 1 base and J shed 4 bases, with 16 bases lying between them. Germline V lookup: CDR1 LGHNA, CDR2 YSLEER. The CDR3 is 16 residues long. The CDR3 DNA follows: TGCGCCAGCAGCCAAGCGGGTGACAGTTTGTTCACTGAAGCTTTCTTT. Translated, it gives CASSQAGDSLFTEAFF.

The chain combines TRBV10-3 with TRBJ1-4; D is unresolved. Trimming cost V 4 bases and J 0 bases, with 9 bases left between them. Germline CDR1 reads ENHRY; CDR2 reads SYGVKD. CDR3 length equals 15 residues. CDR3 in amino acids: CAISGGPATNEKLFF. The CDR3 nucleotides read TGTGCCATCAGTGGAGGTCCGGCAACTAATGAAAAACTGTTTTTT.

The genes are TRBV30 and TRBJ1-2, with TRBD1 as a possible D gene (6 bases). V was clipped by 1 base and J by 13 bases, with 19 bases between them. Germline V lookup: CDR1 GTSNPN, CDR2 SVGIG (reference sequence). The CDR3 extends over 13 amino acids. The CDR3, as DNA: TGTGCCTGGAGTGCCCAACAGGGTCTAGGGTTCACCTTC. Amino acid sequence: CAWSAQQGLGFTF.

The chain combines TRBV6-4 with TRBJ2-3, with 7 bases fitting TRBD2. CDR1 and CDR2 from the germline V gene are MRHNA and SNTAGT. V lost 6 bases to trimming and J lost 3 bases; unmatched junction nucleotides: 6. CDR3 size: 14 residues. The CDR3: CASSAGEGTDTQYF. The CDR3 DNA reads as TGTGCCAGCAGCGCGGGGGAAGGGACAGATACGCAGTATTTT.

The chain joins TRBV6-6 to TRBJ1-2; no clear D gene. V dropped 2 bases and J dropped 2 bases, with 9 bases sitting between them. CDR3 length: 14 residues. Looked up from germline, CDR1 is MNHNY and CDR2 is SVGAGI (reference sequence). As DNA, the CDR3 is TGTGCCAGCAGTTACAGCGGAGGCAACTATGGCTACACCTTC. Its translation is CASSYSGGNYGYTF.

The chain recombines TRBV6-4 with TRBJ2-3, with D perhaps matching TRBD2 (7 bases). The CDR3 loop spans 14 amino acids. The germline gives CDR1 MRHNA, CDR2 SNTAGT. V was shortened by 2 bases and J by 9 bases, with 15 bases between the two germline ends. This chain's CDR3 is CASSDTGGPLTQYF. The CDR3 DNA sequence: TGTGCCAGCAGTGACACGGGGGGCCCCTTAACGCAGTATTTT.